A single sample is the source of the 18 T cell receptor beta chains below, sequenced in a study of OX40 agonist ivuxolimab in advanced cancers. Generated by immunoSEQ multiplex PCR, the TCRdb table keeps only in-frame clones and is missing some. The table includes around 39,000 clones, roughly 82% detected once. This sample comprised CD4+ or CD8+ T cells sorted from blood, obtained in a trial of the OX40 agonist ivuxolimab. These TCRs come from an adult with an advanced solid tumor such as melanoma, head and neck, liver or kidney cancer.

The CDR3 DNA follows: TGCGCCAGCAGCTTGGTAAGGGGCACTGAAGCTTTCTTT. It is translated as CASSLVRGTEAFF. V gene TRBV5-1 combines with J gene TRBJ1-1, with D maybe TRBD1 (5 bases). Trimming left V 0 bases short and J 4 bases short, with 7 bases between. This CDR3 region has 13 residues. The germline gives CDR1 SGHRS, CDR2 YFSETQ. Based on the CDR3 plus reference TRBV5-1 and TRBJ1-1, the full variable domain is KAGVTQTPRYLIKTRGQQVTLSCSPISGHRSVSWYQQTPGQGLQFLFEYFSETQRNKGNFPGRFSGRQFSNSRSEMNVSTLELGDSALYLCASSLVRGTEAFFGQGTRLTVV.

This chain connects TRBV4-2 to TRBJ1-1; D is uncertain. The CDR3 spans 14 residues. Trimming stripped 5 bases from V and 1 base from J, with 11 bases between. Germline values: CDR1 LGHNA, CDR2 YNFKEQ. The CDR3 nucleotides read TGTGCCAGCAGCTTGGGGTCCGCGAACACTGAAGCTTTCTTT. This gives the protein CASSLGSANTEAFF.

This rearrangement joins TRBV19 to TRBJ2-3, with D perhaps matching TRBD1 (6 bases). V was clipped by 1 base and J by 5 bases, with 10 bases between them. Germline CDR1 LNHDA, CDR2 SQIVND (reference sequence). The CDR3 runs to 14 residues. CDR3 sequence (DNA): TGTGCCAGTAGTATAGGGCTAGGGGGAGATACGCAGTATTTT. It is translated as CASSIGLGGDTQYF.

The chain combines TRBV19 with TRBJ1-6; 8 bases align to TRBD1. From germline, CDR1 is LNHDA and CDR2 SQIVND (reference sequence). The CDR3 extends over 15 amino acids. V lost 6 bases and J lost 10; bases outside the gene matches: 11. The CDR3 DNA sequence: TGTGCCAGTAGCGAAAGCGGACAGGGAGGGTCACCCCTCCACTTT. Translating gives CASSESGQGGSPLHF.

V usage is TRBV15 and J usage is TRBJ2-7, with a weak D call TRBD2 (6 bases). The germline V gene encodes CDR1 LNHNV and CDR2 YYDKDF (reference sequence). The CDR3 covers 14 residues. Trimming cost V 6 bases and J 7 bases, with 19 bases left between them. The CDR3 is CATSGGSKGKEQYF. CDR3 coding DNA: TGTGCCACCAGTGGAGGGAGCAAAGGGAAGGAGCAGTACTTC.

V usage is TRBV6-5 and J usage is TRBJ2-7, with TRBD1 as a possible D gene (6 bases). Germline V lookup: CDR1 MNHEY, CDR2 SVGAGI. The CDR3 runs 14 residues. V was trimmed by 7 bases and J by 0 bases, leaving 13 bases between them. The CDR3 protein is CASKLDRSSYEQYF. The CDR3 bases are TGTGCCAGCAAGCTCGACAGGAGCTCCTACGAGCAGTACTTC.

This clone was observed a few times. The genes are TRBV29-1 and TRBJ2-7, with D perhaps assigned TRBD1 or TRBD2 (5 bases each). This CDR3 is 12 amino acids long. V lost 5 bases to trimming and J lost 0 bases, with 8 bases between them. Germline loops: CDR1 SQVTM, CDR2 ANQGSEA. CDR3 loop: CSVKGSSYEQYF. DNA of the CDR3: TGCAGCGTTAAGGGGAGCTCCTACGAGCAGTACTTC.

This clone is judged medium-sized. The rearrangement links TRBV7-9 to TRBJ1-1, with D perhaps TRBD1 (5 bases). Germline V gene sequence: CDR1 SEHNR, CDR2 FQNEAQ (reference sequence). The CDR3 consists of 13 residues. With 2 bases removed from V and 7 bases from J, the gap between germline ends came to 11 bases. The CDR3 here is CASSLTGPIEAFF. As DNA, the CDR3 is TGTGCCAGCAGCTTAACAGGACCGATTGAAGCTTTCTTT.

This CDR3 is CASSLAGPRYGYTF. CDR3 DNA: TGTGCCAGCAGCTTAGCGGGTCCTCGTTATGGCTACACCTTC. The chain is built from TRBV7-8 and TRBJ1-2; D is undetermined. The ends were cut back, 0 bases at V and 5 bases at J, with 10 bases in the middle. CDR3 length equals 14 residues. Per germline, CDR1 SGHVS and CDR2 FQNEAQ.

Here the CDR3 reads CASSIDRGTRGDEQFF. CDR3 DNA sequence: TGTGCCAGTAGTATAGATCGCGGGACTAGAGGCGATGAGCAGTTCTTC. This rearrangement joins TRBV19 to TRBJ2-1; 8 nucleotides align to TRBD2. Germline trimming cut 0 bases from V and 8 bases from J; bases unmatched to any gene: 9. The CDR3 totals 16 residues. The germline CDR1 and CDR2 sequences are LNHDA and SQIVND (reference sequence).

CDR3 amino acids: CASSPNLGDRGRPNEKLFF. CDR3 nucleotides: TGTGCCAGCAGCCCCAACTTGGGGGACAGGGGGCGACCTAATGAAAAACTGTTTTTT. The rearrangement joins TRBV2 to TRBJ1-4; the match to TRBD1 covers 12 bases. The J segment lost 3 bases and the V segment lost 6 bases, leaving 14 bases of the junction unmatched. CDR3 length equals 19 residues. Germline V gene lookup returns CDR1 SNHLY and CDR2 FYNNEI. The whole variable domain, filled in from reference TRBV2 and TRBJ1-4, reads EPEVTQTPSHQVTQMGQEVILRCVPISNHLYFYWYRQILGQKVEFLVSFYNNEISEKSEIFDDQFSVERPDGSNFTLKIRSTKLEDSAMYFCASSPNLGDRGRPNEKLFFGSGTQLSVL.

The rearrangement uses TRBV5-1 and TRBJ1-1, with 9 nucleotides matching TRBD1. Germline V gene lookup returns CDR1 SGHRS and CDR2 YFSETQ. This CDR3 has 15 residues. V gave up 2 bases and J gave up 5 bases; unmatched junction bases: 7. The DNA of the CDR3 is TGCGCCAGCAGCTTTCCTACAGGGGGCGAAACTGAAGCTTTCTTT. Encoded protein: CASSFPTGGETEAFF. Looking up the rest from reference TRBV5-1 and TRBJ1-1 gives the full variable domain: KAGVTQTPRYLIKTRGQQVTLSCSPISGHRSVSWYQQTPGQGLQFLFEYFSETQRNKGNFPGRFSGRQFSNSRSEMNVSTLELGDSALYLCASSFPTGGETEAFFGQGTRLTVV.

The V and J genes are TRBV5-4 and TRBJ1-4; D is unclear. This CDR3 contains 13 residues. Germline CDR1 is SGHNT and CDR2 is YYREEE (reference sequence). V was pared by 4 bases and J by 8 bases, with 12 bases between. CDR3 DNA: TGTGCCAGCAGCGCCGGAAACGGGGAAAAACTGTTTTTT. Protein: CASSAGNGEKLFF.

The chain couples TRBV5-1 to TRBJ2-6; D is uncertain. The CDR3 extends over 15 amino acids. Germline V CDR1 and CDR2: SGHRS, YFSETQ. The ends were cut back, 0 bases at V and 0 bases at J, with 4 bases in the middle. For the CDR3, the DNA is TGCGCCAGCAGCTTGGATAACTCTGGGGCCAACGTCCTGACTTTC. Its protein is CASSLDNSGANVLTF.

About this clone: One end of the junction fails to match germline, which may point to a read error. This sequence joins TRBV7-7 and TRBJ1-1, with D hard to call. Germline loops: CDR1 SSHAT, CDR2 FNYEAQ (reference sequence). This CDR3 comprises 13 residues. The CDR3 region has the DNA TGTGCTAGCAGCTTAGGAGAGAACACTGAAGCTTTCTTT. Translation gives CASSLGENTEAFF. Combining the CDR3 with reference TRBV7-7 and TRBJ1-1 gives the whole variable domain GAGVSQSPRYKVTKRGQDVTLRCDPISSHATLYWYQQALGQGPEFLTYFNYEAQPDKSGLPSDRFSAERPEGSISTLTIQRTEQRDSAMYRCASSLGENTEAFFGQGTRLTVV.

The chain joins TRBV7-8 to TRBJ2-1; 7 positions match TRBD1. CDR1 is SGHVS, CDR2 FQNEAQ, per germline. The CDR3 contains 15 residues. V gave up 5 bases and J gave up 4 bases; unmatched junction bases: 8. The CDR3 DNA is TGTGCCAGCAGCGCATCCGGGACAGCTTACAATGAGCAGTTCTTC. Protein sequence: CASSASGTAYNEQFF.

The chain couples TRBV7-2 to TRBJ2-5; 8 nucleotides line up with TRBD1. Germline CDR1 is SGHTA and CDR2 is FQGNSA. The ends lost 4 bases at V and 2 bases at J; junction bases unmatched: 3. The CDR3 covers 14 residues. The CDR3 DNA is TGTGCCAGCAGCTCGCGGACAGGGCAAGAGACCCAGTACTTC. Residues: CASSSRTGQETQYF.

The chain is built from TRBV6-5 and TRBJ1-1, with 10 bases lining up with TRBD1. V lost 6 bases to trimming and J lost 4 bases; unmatched junction nucleotides: 5. Germline CDR1 MNHEY, CDR2 SVGAGI. The CDR3 spans 14 residues. CDR3 nucleotides: TGTGCCAGCAGATCGGGACAGGGGTCCACTGAAGCTTTCTTT. Translating it yields CASRSGQGSTEAFF.